This is a list of T cell receptor beta chains from one sample in a study of CD8 T cells in Susac syndrome. TCRdb re-derived calls from the immunoSEQ multiplex PCR reads in MiXCR, one entry per CDR3 protein. The sample contains 100,000 to 150,000 distinct CDR3 sequences, around 94% of which appear only once. Input material: CD4+ T cells from PBMCs. The receptors originated from a human donor in good health. Both conserved end residues are part of each CDR3. A D gene is named only where the DNA matches it firmly. Expanded clones get a size class; other rows say once, few or many, or leave the size out.

CASSPRILSGNTIYF,TGTGCCAGCAGCCCACGGATCCTCTCTGGAAACACCATATATTTT,TRBJ1-3,TRBV7-2,NA,NA
CSASGTNTGELFF,TGCAGTGCTAGCGGGACTAACACCGGGGAGCTGTTTTTT,TRBJ2-2,TRBV20-1,NA,NA
CASSISGTSRGYTF,TGTGCCAGTAGTATAAGCGGGACAAGCCGTGGCTACACCTTC,TRBJ1-2,TRBV19,NA,NA
CAAYSGTDNQPQHF,TGTGCCGCTTACTCCGGGACGGACAATCAGCCCCAGCATTTT,TRBJ1-5,TRBV5-4,NA,once
CASSSYLRGSTDTQYF,TGTGCCAGCAGCTCATACTTGCGGGGAAGCACAGATACGCAGTATTTT,TRBJ2-3,TRBV7-9,NA,NA
CASSPAGANVLTF,TGCGCCAGTAGTCCCGCTGGGGCCAACGTCCTGACTTTC,TRBJ2-6,TRBV5-1,NA,NA
CASSELDRTEAFF,TGTGCCAGCAGTGAACTTGACAGAACTGAAGCTTTCTTT,TRBJ1-1,TRBV2,NA,NA
CASSLDAGLSEQYF,TGTGCCAGCAGCTTAGATGCGGGTCTATCCGAGCAGTACTTC,TRBJ2-7,TRBV11-2,NA,NA
CASSQDGGDTQYF,TGTGCCAGCAGCCAAGATGGAGGGGATACGCAGTATTTT,TRBJ2-3,TRBV3-1,NA,NA
CSVELASYNEQFF,TGCAGCGTTGAGCTAGCGTCTTACAATGAGCAGTTCTTC,TRBJ2-1,TRBV29-1,NA,NA
CASSPPGHETQYF,TGTGCCAGCTCACCACCCGGTCATGAGACCCAGTACTTC,TRBJ2-5,TRBV18,NA,NA
CASTYGQPNTEAFF,TGCGCCAGCACCTATGGACAGCCGAACACTGAAGCTTTCTTT,TRBJ1-1,TRBV5-1,NA,NA
CASSLGRWVRDEQFF,TGTGCCAGCTCATTGGGACGTTGGGTTCGGGATGAGCAGTTCTTC,TRBJ2-1,TRBV18,NA,NA
CASSISGTRTEAFF,TGTGCCAGTAGTATATCTGGGACGCGGACTGAAGCTTTCTTT,TRBJ1-1,TRBV19,NA,NA
CASSQDLMGAGGTQYF,TGCGCCAGCAGCCAAGATCTAATGGGGGCGGGTGGGACCCAGTACTTC,TRBJ2-5,TRBV4-3,NA,NA
CASSPRTGANYGYTF,TGTGCCAGTAGTCCGAGGACTGGAGCTAACTATGGCTACACCTTC,TRBJ1-2,TRBV19,NA,few
CSAGSLEAFF,TGCAGCGCTGGGAGCCTTGAAGCTTTCTTT,TRBJ1-1,TRBV29-1,NA,NA
CAWSPGYEDEQYF,TGTGCCTGGAGTCCGGGATACGAAGACGAGCAGTACTTC,TRBJ2-7,TRBV30,NA,NA
CASSPQVEGETQYF,TGTGCCAGCTCACCACAGGTCGAGGGGGAGACCCAGTACTTC,TRBJ2-5,TRBV18,NA,NA
CASSLGLREQYF,TGCGCCAGCAGCTTGGGGCTTCGAGAGCAGTACTTC,TRBJ2-7,TRBV5-1,NA,NA
CASSLGRREQFF,TGTGCCAGCAGCTTAGGACGGCGGGAGCAGTTCTTC,TRBJ2-1,TRBV7-2,NA,NA
CSARTDRNTEAFF,TGCAGTGCCCGGACAGACAGGAACACTGAAGCTTTCTTT,TRBJ1-1,TRBV20-1,NA,NA
CASSLRQGASYEQYF,TGTGCCAGCAGTTTAAGACAGGGGGCATCCTACGAGCAGTACTTC,TRBJ2-7,TRBV12-3/TRBV12-4,TRBD1,NA